This T cell receptor beta chain comes out of a study of vaccination effects on CD4 cells after COVID-19. The method was immunoSEQ multiplex PCR; TCRdb's version includes in-frame clones alone and lacks a portion of them. The sample carries fewer than 25,000 clones, 55% to 75% recorded once. With the ViraFEST assay, the study expanded antigen-specific CD4+ T cells using viral peptide pools, then sequenced them. Researchers isolated CD4+ T cells once approximately eleven days of culture had elapsed. Vaccine recipients, nucleocapsid antibody negative, had no prior SARS-CoV-2 infection. Whole-study results and caveats: Late after vaccination, infection- and vaccine-induced clones showed marked clonal contraction.

Comments on this clone: Its antigen is not identified.

The CDR3 has 15 residues. Unmatched junction bases numbered 6, after V lost 3 bases and J lost 4 bases. Germline CDR1 and CDR2: LGHNT and FRNRAP. V is TRBV12-5 and J is TRBJ2-5; TRBD2 aligns across 9 bases. The TCR originated in a human donor who received a COVID-19 vaccine. The starting material was CD4+ T cells from PBMCs cultured with HCoV-OC43 spike peptides, obtained before COVID-19 vaccination. The subset denotes: HCoV-OC43 spike overlapping peptide pool stimulation. CDR3 sequence: CASGLGVAGVETQYF. CDR3 bases: TGTGCTAGTGGTTTAGGTGTAGCGGGAGTAGAGACCCAGTACTTC.